Listed below are T cell receptor beta chains from one sample, sequenced in a study of spatial heterogeneity in lung cancer. Each CDR3 protein gets one entry after TCRdb re-called the 5' RACE reads with MiXCR. Of around 87,000 distinct CDR3 sequences listed, 9.5% to 15% are singletons. The sequencing here drew on PBMCs, taken at surgery. These receptors all come from a male donor with early-stage non-small cell lung cancer. Both conserved end residues are part of each CDR3. A D gene is named only where the DNA matches it firmly.

CASRGGRSVTQYF | TRBJ2-3 | 13 | . | TRBV7-6
CASRSSSGYLQETQYF | TRBJ2-5 | 16 | TRBD2 | TRBV7-2
CASRPGAGVYGYTF | TRBJ1-2 | 14 | . | TRBV7-9
CASSSGLAGLLNTGELFF | TRBJ2-2 | 18 | TRBD2 | TRBV28
CASSAGQGGAQETQYF | TRBJ2-5 | 16 | TRBD1 | TRBV9
CSARDPATGASGANVLTF | TRBJ2-6 | 18 | . | TRBV20-1
CASSPGGGQEQPQHF | TRBJ1-5 | 15 | . | TRBV18
CATSGHRGLGRTDTQYF | TRBJ2-3 | 17 | TRBD1 | TRBV15
CAISPGLSNEQFF | TRBJ2-1 | 13 | . | TRBV10-3
CSARPSGTDTQYF | TRBJ2-3 | 13 | . | TRBV20-1
CASSSNRGLDKETQYF | TRBJ2-5 | 16 | . | TRBV5-4
CASSFRGGHTQYF | TRBJ2-3 | 13 | . | TRBV5-1
CASSSDRYRSYEQYF | TRBJ2-7 | 15 | . | TRBV7-2
CAWSQSREKLFF | TRBJ1-4 | 12 | . | TRBV30
CASSFPDTRTDTQYF | TRBJ2-3 | 15 | . | TRBV28
CASSPPRGQGNNEQFF | TRBJ2-1 | 16 | TRBD1 | TRBV7-6
CSGGHSANTEAFF | TRBJ1-1 | 13 | . | TRBV29-1
CSARARSGQNYGYTF | TRBJ1-2 | 15 | TRBD1 | TRBV20-1
CASSVGTRTETQYF | TRBJ2-5 | 14 | TRBD2 | TRBV9
CASSLVSRVGQYF | TRBJ2-3 | 13 | . | TRBV11-2
CASSLSGAFMNTEAFF | TRBJ1-1 | 16 | . | TRBV7-2
CASSEERKLSYEQYF | TRBJ2-7 | 15 | . | TRBV2
CASSQVGQSHNEQFF | TRBJ2-1 | 15 | . | TRBV4-2
CASKTVSDTIYF | TRBJ1-3 | 12 | . | TRBV6-1
CATSDGGLAGVEQFF | TRBJ2-1 | 15 | TRBD2 | TRBV24-1
CASSLGQGNEQFF | TRBJ2-1 | 13 | TRBD1 | TRBV11-1
CASSPRTGLQETQYF | TRBJ2-5 | 15 | TRBD1 | TRBV18
CASSSRDRGNTEAFF | TRBJ1-1 | 15 | TRBD1 | TRBV12-3/TRBV12-4
CSARPQGKNEQFF | TRBJ2-1 | 13 | . | TRBV20-1
CATSDLRAGELFF | TRBJ2-2 | 13 | . | TRBV24-1
CSATDANSQETLYF | TRBJ2-5 | 14 | . | TRBV20-1
CASRGEVDQPQHF | TRBJ1-5 | 13 | . | TRBV12-3/TRBV12-4
CASSPWTGASLGTEAFF | TRBJ1-1 | 17 | TRBD1 | TRBV9
CASSVDQGGTSYEQYF | TRBJ2-7 | 16 | . | TRBV9
CATSYTGNTGELFF | TRBJ2-2 | 14 | . | TRBV24-1
CSVVLAGGETQYF | TRBJ2-5 | 13 | TRBD2 | TRBV29-1
CASSAGSTYEQYF | TRBJ2-7 | 13 | . | TRBV5-1